Following are 2 T cell receptor beta chains from one sample sequenced in a study of response to subunit inactivated influenza vaccine. TCRdb redid the calling of the RT-PCR reads with MiXCR, one entry per CDR3 protein. The table includes about half a million distinct CDR3 sequences, about 25% detected once. The source material was CD4+ T cells sorted from PBMCs, sampled 5 days after vaccination. The origin of the receptors is a man in his forties or fifties who received an inactivated influenza vaccine.

The chain joins TRBV6-1 to TRBJ1-2, with TRBD1 identical over 8 bases. CDR1 MNHNS and CDR2 SASEGT come from the germline V gene. The CDR3 runs to 13 residues. V trimming: 10 bases; J trimming: 4 bases; junction bases outside the gene matches: 8. The CDR3 here is CANPGQGAYGYTF. The CDR3 DNA is TGTGCCAACCCAGGACAGGGAGCCTATGGCTACACCTTC.

The CDR3 here is CASRTLVIAGEQFF. In nucleotides, the CDR3 is TGTGCCAGCAGGACACTAGTGATTGCGGGTGAGCAGTTCTTC. The V gene is TRBV28, the J gene TRBJ2-1, with D maybe TRBD2 (5 bases). V lost 6 bases, J lost 9 bases, and 18 bases lay in between. From germline, CDR1 is MDHEN and CDR2 SYDVKM. CDR3 length: 14 residues.